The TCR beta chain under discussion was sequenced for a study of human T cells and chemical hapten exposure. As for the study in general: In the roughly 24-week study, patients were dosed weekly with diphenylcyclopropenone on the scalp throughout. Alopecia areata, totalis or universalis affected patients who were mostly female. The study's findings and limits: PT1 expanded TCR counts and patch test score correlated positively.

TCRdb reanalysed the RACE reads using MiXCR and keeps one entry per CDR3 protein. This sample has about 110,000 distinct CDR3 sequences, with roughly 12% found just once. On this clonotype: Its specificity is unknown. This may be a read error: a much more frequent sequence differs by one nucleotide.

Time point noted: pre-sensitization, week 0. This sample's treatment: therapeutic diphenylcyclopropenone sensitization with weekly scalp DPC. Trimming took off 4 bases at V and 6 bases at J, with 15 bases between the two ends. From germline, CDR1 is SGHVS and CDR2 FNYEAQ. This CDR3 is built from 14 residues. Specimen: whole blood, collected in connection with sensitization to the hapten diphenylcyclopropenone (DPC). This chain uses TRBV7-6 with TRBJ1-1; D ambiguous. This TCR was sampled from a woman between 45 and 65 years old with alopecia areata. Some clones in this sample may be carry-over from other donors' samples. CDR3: CASSWTFLGPEAFF. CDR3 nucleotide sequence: TGTGCCAGCAGCTGGACCTTCTTAGGCCCTGAAGCTTTCTTT.